What follows are 29 T cell receptor beta chains derived from one specimen sequenced in a study of T cells after yellow fever vaccination. One entry per CDR3 protein results from TCRdb running MiXCR on the 5' RACE reads. The table has 200,000 to 300,000 distinct CDR3 sequences, roughly 6.8% seen once. The sample here was CD4+ T cells sorted from PBMCs, taken on the day of the yellow fever booster vaccination. The receptors here all came from a man younger than 40 who received the YFV17D yellow fever vaccine.

Ten or more counts support this clonotype. This chain joins TRBV7-6 and TRBJ2-3, with 13 bases lining up with TRBD2. CDR3 length equals 19 residues. CDR1 is SGHVS and CDR2 is FNYEAQ in the germline V gene. V gave up 3 bases and J gave up 5 bases; unmatched junction bases: 14. The CDR3 sequence is CASSLGLAGLQNGEDTQYF. As DNA, the CDR3 is TGTGCCAGCAGCTTGGGACTAGCGGGGCTCCAAAACGGGGAAGATACGCAGTATTTT.

Comment on this clonotype: One end of the junction is discordant with germline, which a read error may explain. The V call is TRBV6-5, the J call TRBJ2-1; possible D gene TRBD1, 6 bases. In germline, CDR1 is MNHEY, CDR2 SVGAGI. The CDR3 sequence is 15 residues long. This CDR3 reads CASSYGTTSYNEQFF. CDR3 nucleotide sequence: TGTGCCAGCAGTTACGGGACAACCTCCTACAATGAGCAGTTCTTT.

The chain carries TRBV6-5 and TRBJ2-1; 10 bases match TRBD2. Germline V gene lookup returns CDR1 MNHEY and CDR2 SVGAGI. CDR3 size: 16 residues. V lost 0 bases to trimming and J lost 6 bases; unmatched junction nucleotides: 5. The CDR3 reads CASSYSASGGRNEQFF. For the CDR3, the DNA is TGTGCCAGCAGTTACTCGGCTAGCGGGGGCCGCAATGAGCAGTTCTTC.

This clonotype was seen more than once but under ten times. V is TRBV5-6 and J is TRBJ2-1, with 7 bases aligning to TRBD2. This CDR3 has 15 amino acids. Germline lookup yields CDR1 SGHDT and CDR2 YYEEEE. V shed 0 bases and J 9 bases; nucleotides not matched to a gene: 9. CDR3 in amino acids: CASSLGTRELSEQFF. The CDR3 DNA reads as TGTGCCAGCAGCTTGGGGACTAGGGAGCTCAGTGAGCAGTTCTTC.

This chain uses TRBV19 with TRBJ2-2; 8 positions match TRBD1. CDR3 length equals 15 residues. J was trimmed by 5 bases and V by 9 bases; bases with no gene match: 11. Germline CDR1 LNHDA, CDR2 SQIVND (reference sequence). The DNA for the CDR3 is TGTGCCAGCGAGACAGGGGCACTTAGTACCGGGGAGCTGTTTTTT. Translated, it gives CASETGALSTGELFF. The full variable domain, rest sourced from reference TRBV19 and TRBJ2-2, is DGGITQSPKYLFRKEGQNVTLSCEQNLNHDAMYWYRQDPGQGLRLIYYSQIVNDFQKGDIAEGYSVSREKKESFPLTVTSAQKNPTAFYLCASETGALSTGELFFGEGSRLTVL.

This clonotype was detected only a few times. The rearrangement uses TRBV7-2 and TRBJ2-5; D is uncertain. The CDR3 length is 13 residues. V lost 3 bases and J 3 bases, leaving 8 bases between the germline ends. Germline CDR1 SGHTA, CDR2 FQGNSA. The CDR3 sequence is CASSFNRKETQYF. The CDR3, as DNA: TGTGCCAGCAGCTTTAACAGAAAAGAGACCCAGTACTTC.

This clonotype was detected ten times or more. CDR3 sequence reads: CSARASGGTTEAFF. CDR3 nucleotide sequence: TGCAGTGCTAGAGCATCAGGGGGCACGACTGAAGCTTTCTTT. The V gene is TRBV20-1, the J gene TRBJ1-1; 8 nucleotides match TRBD1. This CDR3 comprises 14 residues. J lost 5 bases, V lost 1 base, and 6 bases had no gene match. The germline V gene encodes CDR1 DFQATT and CDR2 SNEGSKA (reference sequence).

In its sample, this clonotype was seen many times. V gene TRBV20-1 combines with J gene TRBJ2-1; no reliable D call. The CDR3 is made up of 15 amino acids. Germline lookup yields CDR1 DFQATT and CDR2 SNEGSKA (reference sequence). Trimming removed 5 bases at V and 9 bases at J, with 23 bases between. The CDR3 loop reads CSARPPRTQRGEQFF. The CDR3 DNA is TGCAGTGCTCGACCCCCTAGAACTCAGCGAGGTGAGCAGTTCTTC.

The sample holds a few counts of this clonotype. The V gene is TRBV7-9, the J gene TRBJ2-2, with TRBD1 identical over 8 bases. Germline V CDR1 and CDR2: SEHNR, FQNEAQ (reference sequence). The J segment lost 3 bases and the V segment lost 7 bases, leaving 10 bases of the junction unmatched. The CDR3 totals 16 residues. The CDR3 sequence is CASTGQGPIDTGELFF. The DNA of the CDR3 is TGTGCCAGCACCGGACAGGGACCCATCGACACCGGGGAGCTGTTTTTT.

The J gene is TRBJ1-5, the V gene TRBV7-2, with 8 bases identical to TRBD1. This CDR3 has 15 amino acids. CDR1 is SGHTA and CDR2 is FQGNSA in the germline V gene. With V trimmed by 2 bases and J by 6 bases, 6 bases remained unmatched. As DNA, the CDR3 is TGTGCCAGCAGCTTATACGGACAGGGCGCTCAGCCCCAGCATTTT. Its protein product is CASSLYGQGAQPQHF.

This clonotype was seen repeatedly, ten times or more. V and J are TRBV7-2 and TRBJ2-7, with 7 bases fitting TRBD2. Per the germline V gene, CDR1 is SGHTA and CDR2 is FQGNSA. The CDR3 runs to 16 residues. V lost 2 bases, J lost 2 bases, and 9 bases stayed unmatched. The CDR3 DNA reads TGTGCCAGCAGCTTAATGGGCGGGAGCACCGCCTACGAGCAGTACTTC. This gives the protein CASSLMGGSTAYEQYF.

V and J are TRBV5-4 and TRBJ2-1; 11 bases match TRBD2. The CDR3 contains 16 residues. The germline CDR1 and CDR2 sequences are SGHNT and YYREEE (reference sequence). Trimming took 5 bases from V and 7 from J; bases not matched to a gene: 11. The CDR3 region has the DNA TGTGCCAGCAGATTAGCGGGAGGGATCCTCGGGAATGAGCAGTTCTTC. It codes for CASRLAGGILGNEQFF.

The chain joins TRBV5-1 to TRBJ2-5; tentatively, D is TRBD1 (5 bases). This CDR3 spans 15 amino acids. The germline V gene encodes CDR1 SGHRS and CDR2 YFSETQ. Trimming took 4 bases from V and 1 from J, leaving 14 bases between them. DNA for the CDR3: TGCGCCAGCAGCACGCAGGGAACCGTCCAAGAGACCCAGTACTTC. It encodes CASSTQGTVQETQYF.

V gene TRBV7-9 combines with J gene TRBJ2-1; TRBD2 matches 10 bases. V shed 5 bases and J 6 bases; nucleotides not matched to a gene: 10. The CDR3 is made up of 16 amino acids. Per the germline V gene, CDR1 is SEHNR and CDR2 is FQNEAQ (reference sequence). CDR3 in amino acids: CASSPYTSGTSNEQFF. The CDR3 nucleotides are TGTGCCAGCAGCCCATATACTAGCGGGACAAGCAATGAGCAGTTCTTC.

V and J are TRBV11-1 and TRBJ2-7; D may be TRBD1 (5 bases). The CDR3 sequence is 18 residues long. V lost 5 bases to trimming and J lost 0 bases, with 23 bases between them. Germline loops: CDR1 SGHAT, CDR2 FQDESV (reference sequence). This chain's CDR3 is CASSPDWGGGGSSYEQYF. In nucleotides, the CDR3 is TGTGCCAGCAGCCCGGATTGGGGCGGTGGCGGAAGCTCCTACGAGCAGTACTTC.

This clonotype was found many times. This chain links TRBV12-3 or TRBV12-4 with TRBJ2-1, with D possibly being TRBD1 (5 bases). Deletions cut 0 bases from V and 0 bases from J, with 6 bases between. CDR3 length: 15 amino acids. The CDR3 nucleotides are TGTGCCAGCAGTTTAGCCAGGGCCTCCTACAATGAGCAGTTCTTC. Its protein product is CASSLARASYNEQFF.

In this sample, this clonotype turned up a few times. This chain links TRBV20-1 with TRBJ2-3, with a tentative D call TRBD2 (6 bases). CDR3 length: 14 residues. The V end lost 8 bases, the J end lost 1 base, and 16 bases lay between the germline ends. In germline, CDR1 is DFQATT, CDR2 SNEGSKA (reference sequence). In nucleotides, the CDR3 is TGCAGTCCCGGGCGGGGCAGTCGCACAGATACGCAGTATTTT. Translation gives CSPGRGSRTDTQYF.

The CDR3 is CASALLAGEDTQYF. CDR3 nucleotide sequence: TGTGCCAGTGCCCTCCTAGCGGGAGAGGATACGCAGTATTTT. The chain is built from TRBV18 and TRBJ2-3; 10 nucleotides match TRBD2. Looked up from germline, CDR1 is KGHSH and CDR2 is LQKENI. V lost 9 bases, J lost 6 bases, and 9 bases stayed unmatched. There are 14 residues in the CDR3. Filled out from reference TRBV18 and TRBJ2-3, the complete variable domain reads NAGVMQNPRHLVRRRGQEARLRCSPMKGHSHVYWYRQLPEEGLKFMVYLQKENIIDESGMPKERFSAEFPKEGPSILRIQQVVRGDSAAYFCASALLAGEDTQYFGPGTRLTVL.

This sequence joins TRBV9 and TRBJ1-4; possible D gene TRBD1, 5 bases. In germline, CDR1 is SGDLS, CDR2 YYNGEE. V was shortened by 0 bases and J by 0 bases, with 9 bases between the two germline ends. The CDR3 is made up of 16 amino acids. The CDR3 nucleotides are TGTGCCAGCAGCGTAGATGGGGCCTCAACTAATGAAAAACTGTTTTTT. It specifies CASSVDGASTNEKLFF.

The rearrangement joins TRBV29-1 to TRBJ2-1; a weak D match, TRBD2 (6 bases). CDR3 length equals 12 residues. The V and J ends lost 7 bases and 1 base respectively, with 8 bases between them. Per germline, CDR1 SQVTM and CDR2 ANQGSEA. DNA for the CDR3: TGCAGCGGGGGGACTTCCTACAATGAGCAGTTCTTC. Translation: CSGGTSYNEQFF.

This clonotype turned up a few times. V and J are TRBV20-1 and TRBJ1-5; D ambiguous. The CDR3 has 13 amino acids. CDR1 is DFQATT and CDR2 is SNEGSKA in the germline V gene (reference sequence). Between the trimmed V and J ends, which lost 4 bases and 6 bases, there was a span of 13 bases. CDR3 in DNA: TGCAGTGCTATACGAGCGGCGTCTCAGCCCCAGCATTTT. Its protein product is CSAIRAASQPQHF.

This clonotype was detected many times. J is TRBJ2-7 and V is TRBV3-1; TRBD1 matches 7 bases. Per the germline V gene, CDR1 is LGHDT and CDR2 is YNNKEL (reference sequence). V shed 3 bases and J 4 bases; nucleotides not matched to a gene: 3. The CDR3 runs 13 residues. The CDR3 protein is CASSHAGGYEQYF. The CDR3 DNA reads TGTGCCAGCAGCCATGCAGGGGGTTACGAGCAGTACTTC.

V and J are TRBV7-2 and TRBJ1-5, with D perhaps matching TRBD1 (5 bases). Deletions cut 1 base from V and 2 bases from J, with 15 bases between. CDR3 length: 17 amino acids. The germline V gene encodes CDR1 SGHTA and CDR2 FQGNSA. The CDR3 bases are TGTGCCAGCAGCTTAGGGGTGGGTCTGGGGGGCAATCAGCCCCAGCATTTT. It encodes CASSLGVGLGGNQPQHF. Full variable domain (missing parts from reference TRBV7-2 and TRBJ1-5): GAGVSQSPSNKVTEKGKDVELRCDPISGHTALYWYRQSLGQGLEFLIYFQGNSAPDKSGLPSDRFSAERTGGSVSTLTIQRTQQEDSAVYLCASSLGVGLGGNQPQHFGDGTRLSIL.

The rearrangement links TRBV6-5 to TRBJ1-2; D gene uncertain. In germline, CDR1 is MNHEY, CDR2 SVGAGI. The CDR3 length is 13 residues. V was shortened by 0 bases and J by 3 bases, with 5 bases between the two germline ends. CDR3 nucleotide sequence: TGTGCCAGCAGTTACTCGCAATACTATGGCTACACCTTC. It specifies CASSYSQYYGYTF.

This clonotype has at least ten counts. The chain combines TRBV20-1 with TRBJ2-7; 9 bases fit TRBD1. Germline V gene lookup returns CDR1 DFQATT and CDR2 SNEGSKA (reference sequence). The CDR3 loop spans 14 amino acids. After removal of 3 bases from V and 4 bases from J, the junction contained 7 bases not matched to a gene. In DNA, the CDR3 is TGCAGTGCTAGCGACGGGACAGGGAAGTACGAGCAGTACTTC. It encodes CSASDGTGKYEQYF.

A few counts support this clonotype. V usage is TRBV12-3 or TRBV12-4 and J usage is TRBJ2-7; D remains ambiguous. With 3 bases removed from V and 0 bases from J, the gap between germline ends came to 9 bases. The CDR3 totals 14 residues. The CDR3 nucleotides read TGTGCCAGCAGTTTGGGTACAGACTCCTACGAGCAGTACTTC. Its translation: CASSLGTDSYEQYF.

Many counts were recorded for this clonotype. The rearrangement joins TRBV20-1 to TRBJ2-2; D ambiguous. Germline CDR1 is DFQATT and CDR2 is SNEGSKA (reference sequence). The CDR3 loop spans 14 amino acids. The V end lost 4 bases, the J end lost 0 bases, and 9 bases lay between the germline ends. The CDR3 protein is CSAIRLTNTGELFF. The CDR3 bases are TGCAGTGCTATCCGGCTCACGAACACCGGGGAGCTGTTTTTT.

V and J are TRBV20-1 and TRBJ1-6; D not certain. V was trimmed by 3 bases and J by 0 bases, leaving 6 bases between them. Germline CDR1 reads DFQATT; CDR2 reads SNEGSKA (reference sequence). This CDR3 comprises 14 residues. CDR3 coding DNA: TGCAGTGCTAGTACCAGCTCCTATAATTCACCCCTCCACTTT. Amino acid sequence: CSASTSSYNSPLHF.

In its sample, this clonotype was seen many times. The rearrangement joins TRBV20-1 to TRBJ2-3; D tentatively fits TRBD1 or TRBD2 (5 bases each). The CDR3 length is 12 residues. From germline, CDR1 is DFQATT and CDR2 SNEGSKA (reference sequence). Trimming cost V 3 bases and J 2 bases, with 6 bases left between them. The chain's CDR3 is CSASGTTDTQYF. The CDR3 nucleotides are TGCAGTGCTAGCGGGACCACAGATACGCAGTATTTT.